The 32 T cell receptor beta chains in this list originate from one sample, sequenced in a study of T cell responses to AZD1222 COVID-19 vaccine. Assay: immunoSEQ multiplex PCR; the TCRdb copy retains only in-frame clones and omits some. The sample shows 90,000 to 120,000 clones, over 75% of them seen only once. The specimen was peripheral blood, collected on day 0 of AZD1222 vaccination. These receptors all come from an adult in good health.

The CDR3 DNA reads as TGTGCCAGCAGGGGAAGCGGGGACAATGAGCAGTTCTTC. Amino acid sequence: CASRGSGDNEQFF. The chain joins TRBV2 to TRBJ2-1, with 7 bases lining up with TRBD2. The CDR3 runs to 13 residues. Germline lookup yields CDR1 SNHLY and CDR2 FYNNEI. V trimming: 6 bases; J trimming: 5 bases; junction bases outside the gene matches: 4. Combining the CDR3 with reference TRBV2 and TRBJ2-1 gives the whole variable domain EPEVTQTPSHQVTQMGQEVILRCVPISNHLYFYWYRQILGQKVEFLVSFYNNEISEKSEIFDDQFSVERPDGSNFTLKIRSTKLEDSAMYFCASRGSGDNEQFFGPGTRLTVL.

This clone was detected a few times. This chain uses TRBV11-2 with TRBJ2-5; possibly TRBD1 or TRBD2 for D (6 bases each). The germline CDR1 and CDR2 sequences are SGHAT and FQNNGV. V lost 5 bases and J lost 4, with 17 bases in between. The CDR3 is made up of 15 amino acids. Here the CDR3 DNA reads TGTGCCAGCAGCCCTCTAGGGGGGCAGGGAGAGACCCAGTACTTC. Translating gives CASSPLGGQGETQYF.

This sequence joins TRBV9 and TRBJ1-1; weak D call: TRBD1 (6 bases). The V and J ends lost 1 base and 4 bases respectively, with 8 bases between them. The germline V gene encodes CDR1 SGDLS and CDR2 YYNGEE. The CDR3 length is 13 residues. As DNA, the CDR3 is TGTGCCAGCAGCGTACTGGGGGCCACTGAAGCTTTCTTT. As protein: CASSVLGATEAFF. The full variable domain, completed using reference TRBV9 and TRBJ1-1, is DSGVTQTPKHLITATGQRVTLRCSPRSGDLSVYWYQQSLDQGLQFLIQYYNGEERAKGNILERFSAQQFPDLHSELNLSSLELGDSALYFCASSVLGATEAFFGQGTRLTVV.

The CDR3: CASSKTGGRNSPLHF. The CDR3 DNA reads TGTGCCAGTAGTAAAACCGGGGGGAGGAATTCACCCCTCCACTTT. This rearrangement joins TRBV19 to TRBJ1-6; a possible D gene is TRBD1 (5 bases). The V gene's germline CDR1 is LNHDA and CDR2 SQIVND (reference sequence). Trimming removed 4 bases at V and 7 bases at J, with 14 bases between. The CDR3 length is 15 residues.

The chain is built from TRBV11-2 and TRBJ2-7; a possible D gene is TRBD2 (6 bases). Deletions cut 1 base from V and 1 base from J, with 11 bases between. Germline V CDR1 and CDR2: SGHAT, FQNNGV. The CDR3 length is 15 residues. The CDR3 DNA reads as TGTGCCAGCAGCTTAGCCAGTGGGGGGTCCTACGAGCAGTACTTC. Amino acid sequence: CASSLASGGSYEQYF.

Turning to this clone: The CDR3 carries no conserved terminal phenylalanine or tryptophan, so it likely arises from a read error. The CDR3 DNA reads as TGTGCCAGCAGCTTAGGGTATAATTCACCCCTCCACCTT. Translation: CASSLGYNSPLHL. The chain combines TRBV7-8 with TRBJ1-6; D gene uncertain. CDR1 SGHVS and CDR2 FQNEAQ come from the germline V gene. V was clipped by 1 base and J by 4 bases, with 2 bases between them. The CDR3 has 13 residues.

The chain is built from TRBV5-1 and TRBJ1-4, with D perhaps matching TRBD1 (6 bases). The germline V gene encodes CDR1 SGHRS and CDR2 YFSETQ. The CDR3 spans 16 residues. Trimming left V 0 bases short and J 7 bases short, with 16 bases between. The DNA of the CDR3 is TGCGCCAGCAGCTTGGGCCCGGGGGGCGGGAGTGAAAAACTGTTTTTT. It specifies CASSLGPGGGSEKLFF.

This sequence joins TRBV5-8 and TRBJ1-1; D perhaps matches TRBD1 (5 bases). The germline V gene has CDR1 SGHTS and CDR2 YDEGEE. V lost 4 bases, J lost 4 bases, and 17 bases lay in between. The CDR3 consists of 15 residues. The CDR3 sequence is CASSPGTGPGTEAFF. The CDR3 coding sequence is TGTGCCAGCAGCCCAGGGACGGGCCCGGGCACTGAAGCTTTCTTT.

The V call is TRBV5-1, the J call TRBJ2-3, with D perhaps TRBD2 (6 bases). The CDR3 loop spans 18 amino acids. Germline values: CDR1 SGHRS, CDR2 YFSETQ. Trimming took off 2 bases at V and 6 bases at J, with 25 bases between the two ends. CDR3 coding DNA: TGCGCCAGCAGCTTACTGACTAGTGGGGGGATCGAGGCCGATACGCAGTATTTT. Its translation: CASSLLTSGGIEADTQYF. Filled out from reference TRBV5-1 and TRBJ2-3, the complete variable domain reads KAGVTQTPRYLIKTRGQQVTLSCSPISGHRSVSWYQQTPGQGLQFLFEYFSETQRNKGNFPGRFSGRQFSNSRSEMNVSTLELGDSALYLCASSLLTSGGIEADTQYFGPGTRLTVL.

The CDR3 here is CASSPGAGTDQPQHF. CDR3 sequence (DNA): TGTGCCAGCTCACCAGGAGCGGGGACGGATCAGCCCCAGCATTTT. V gene TRBV18 combines with J gene TRBJ1-5; TRBD1 might be the D (5 bases). This CDR3 comprises 15 residues. Trimming shortened V by 2 bases and J by 5 bases, and 13 bases separated the two germline ends. From germline, CDR1 is KGHSH and CDR2 LQKENI.

About this clone itself: A junction end diverges from the germline sequence, so it may reflect a read error. This chain links TRBV7-7 with TRBJ2-5; the match to TRBD1 covers 7 bases. The CDR3 sequence is 15 residues long. Per germline, CDR1 SSHAT and CDR2 FNYEAQ (reference sequence). The CDR3 sequence is CASSLQGQSQETQYF. The CDR3 bases are TGTGCTAGCAGCTTACAGGGGCAGTCCCAAGAGACCCAGTACTTC.

This chain uses TRBV28 with TRBJ1-2; D gene ambiguous. Germline CDR1 reads MDHEN; CDR2 reads SYDVKM. V was shortened by 3 bases and J by 9 bases, with 14 bases between the two germline ends. The CDR3 is 13 residues long. CDR3 nucleotide sequence: TGTGCCAGCAGTTTGGGAACTTTCGAGCGCTACACCTTC. Its protein product is CASSLGTFERYTF.

The chain links TRBV5-6 to TRBJ1-1; D gene ambiguous. Per germline, CDR1 SGHDT and CDR2 YYEEEE. The CDR3 covers 15 residues. V lost 4 bases, J lost 4 bases, and 17 bases lay in between. For the CDR3, the DNA is TGTGCCAGCAGCCCCAACCCGTTGTTGGGCACTGAAGCTTTCTTT. Its protein is CASSPNPLLGTEAFF. Supplemented by reference TRBV5-6 and TRBJ1-1, the full variable domain reads DAGVTQSPTHLIKTRGQQVTLRCSPKSGHDTVSWYQQALGQGPQFIFQYYEEEERQRGNFPDRFSGHQFPNYSSELNVNALLLGDSALYLCASSPNPLLGTEAFFGQGTRLTVV.

The chain combines TRBV7-8 with TRBJ1-2; perhaps TRBD1 as D (5 bases). Between the trimmed V and J ends, which lost 5 bases and 4 bases, there was a span of 17 bases. Germline loops: CDR1 SGHVS, CDR2 FQNEAQ. This CDR3 spans 15 amino acids. The CDR3 DNA reads as TGTGCCAGCAGCCCAGGGACCGCCGGTGGCTATGGCTACACCTTC. Its translation: CASSPGTAGGYGYTF.

The chain joins TRBV7-9 to TRBJ2-7; D might be TRBD1 or TRBD2, each matching 6 bases. This CDR3 region has 13 residues. Germline lookup yields CDR1 SEHNR and CDR2 FQNEAQ (reference sequence). The V gene lost 5 bases and the J gene lost 6 bases, with 14 bases spanning the gap. The CDR3 loop reads CASSVRGAGEQYF. CDR3 coding DNA: TGTGCCAGCAGCGTAAGGGGGGCCGGCGAGCAGTACTTC.

This chain joins TRBV30 and TRBJ2-7; D not certain. This CDR3 is 18 amino acids long. Looked up from germline, CDR1 is GTSNPN and CDR2 is SVGIG (reference sequence). Deletions cut 5 bases from V and 4 bases from J, with 30 bases between. CDR3 protein: CAWCSPSDRVTNEYEQYF. The DNA of the CDR3 is TGTGCCTGGTGCTCACCCTCGGACCGAGTCACGAACGAGTACGAGCAGTACTTC.

As DNA, the CDR3 is TGCGCCAGCGGAAGGGCGGGGGGCTCCAATGAGCAGTTCTTC. Its translation is CASGRAGGSNEQFF. The V call is TRBV4-1, the J call TRBJ2-1; 8 nucleotides agree with TRBD2. The germline V gene has CDR1 MGHRA and CDR2 YSYEKL. The V and J ends lost 8 bases and 6 bases, in that order; junction bases with no gene match: 9. The CDR3 has 14 residues.

This chain uses TRBV7-9 with TRBJ1-2; D is perhaps TRBD1 (6 bases). Germline loops: CDR1 SEHNR, CDR2 FQNEAQ (reference sequence). V dropped 4 bases and J dropped 6 bases, with 15 bases sitting between them. The CDR3 extends over 14 amino acids. This CDR3 reads CASSSSSGVDGYTF. The CDR3 DNA reads as TGTGCCAGCAGCTCATCCTCAGGGGTGGATGGCTACACCTTC.

The chain is built from TRBV7-3 and TRBJ1-1; possibly TRBD1 for D (6 bases). The CDR3 has 13 residues. Trimming left V 6 bases short and J 1 base short, with 9 bases between. In germline, CDR1 is SGHTA, CDR2 FQGTGA. CDR3: CASSQTGNTEAFF. The CDR3 DNA follows: TGTGCCAGCAGTCAGACAGGGAACACTGAAGCTTTCTTT.

This clone appeared a few times. The chain has TRBV28 and TRBJ2-5; 7 bases match TRBD1. Germline V gene lookup returns CDR1 MDHEN and CDR2 SYDVKM. The CDR3 covers 18 residues. After removal of 5 bases from V and 5 bases from J, the junction contained 20 bases not matched to a gene. CDR3 protein: CASSPPTADRERRETQYF. In nucleotides, the CDR3 is TGTGCCAGCAGTCCACCAACAGCCGACAGGGAGCGGCGGGAGACCCAGTACTTC.

J is TRBJ1-3 and V is TRBV5-6; D is unresolved. The CDR3 spans 14 residues. V was clipped by 2 bases and J by 3 bases, with 9 bases between them. Germline CDR1 is SGHDT and CDR2 is YYEEEE. Written as DNA, the CDR3 is TGTGCCAGCAGCTTCGACACATTTGGAAACACCATATATTTT. Translating it yields CASSFDTFGNTIYF.

The chain has TRBV25-1 and TRBJ1-2; D uncertain. The V end lost 2 bases, the J end lost 4 bases, and 17 bases lay between the germline ends. The CDR3 runs 16 residues. In germline, CDR1 is MGHDK, CDR2 SYGVNS. The CDR3 coding sequence is TGTGCCAGCAGTGAAATCCCCTCCGGCCCCCTCTATGGCTACACCTTC. It translates to CASSEIPSGPLYGYTF.

The chain is built from TRBV7-2 and TRBJ2-7, with 10 bases aligning to TRBD2. Germline V gene lookup returns CDR1 SGHTA and CDR2 FQGNSA. The CDR3 is 15 amino acids. V lost 0 bases, J lost 4 bases, and 3 bases stayed unmatched. The CDR3 reads CASSLAASGGYEQYF. The CDR3 DNA reads TGTGCCAGCAGCTTAGCGGCTAGCGGGGGATACGAGCAGTACTTC. Filled out from reference TRBV7-2 and TRBJ2-7, the complete variable domain reads GAGVSQSPSNKVTEKGKDVELRCDPISGHTALYWYRQSLGQGLEFLIYFQGNSAPDKSGLPSDRFSAERTGGSVSTLTIQRTQQEDSAVYLCASSLAASGGYEQYFGPGTRLTVT.

The chain uses TRBV9 and TRBJ2-4, with D possibly being TRBD1 (6 bases). Germline V lookup: CDR1 SGDLS, CDR2 YYNGEE. The CDR3 totals 17 residues. Trimming stripped 3 bases from V and 3 bases from J, with 19 bases between. CDR3 sequence reads: CASSANSPGEVKNIQYF. The CDR3 DNA is TGTGCCAGCAGCGCGAATTCCCCAGGGGAAGTCAAAAACATTCAGTACTTC.

CDR3 protein: CASSLRDSNTGELFF. In DNA, the CDR3 is TGTGCCAGCAGCCTCAGGGATTCGAACACCGGGGAGCTGTTTTTT. The chain combines TRBV5-5 with TRBJ2-2, with D possibly being TRBD1 (5 bases). The germline V gene has CDR1 SGHKS and CDR2 YYEKEE (reference sequence). The CDR3 covers 15 residues. Trimming shortened V by 4 bases and J by 0 bases, and 10 bases separated the two germline ends.

As for this clone: Germline is not matched at one junction end, which may reflect a read error. The rearrangement uses TRBV7-3 and TRBJ2-1, with D perhaps TRBD1 (6 bases). The germline V gene has CDR1 SGHTA and CDR2 FQGTGA. The CDR3 spans 15 residues. The CDR3, as DNA: TGTGCCAGCAGCCTAACACAGGGAATCCTCAATGAGCAGTTCTTC. Its translation is CASSLTQGILNEQFF.

The chain couples TRBV10-3 to TRBJ1-1, with D unclear. The CDR3 has 13 residues. The V gene's germline CDR1 is ENHRY and CDR2 SYGVKD. Trimming stripped 3 bases from V and 4 bases from J, with 9 bases between. The DNA of the CDR3 is TGTGCCATCAGTGAACCGACTGGCACTGAAGCTTTCTTT. The encoded protein is CAISEPTGTEAFF.

The rearrangement uses TRBV7-9 and TRBJ2-5; D ambiguous. Trimming shortened V by 4 bases and J by 5 bases, and 11 bases separated the two germline ends. Germline-derived CDR1 and CDR2 are SEHNR and FQNEAQ (reference sequence). The CDR3 runs to 13 residues. The DNA for the CDR3 is TGTGCCAGCAGCTCCGGGCCTTGGGAGACCCAGTACTTC. The encoded protein is CASSSGPWETQYF.

The J gene is TRBJ1-2, the V gene TRBV19; the D gene is possibly TRBD1 (6 bases). V lost 6 bases and J lost 0, with 11 bases in between. CDR3 size: 14 residues. In germline, CDR1 is LNHDA, CDR2 SQIVND (reference sequence). The CDR3 coding sequence is TGTGCCAGTAGGAAGGGGGGAACTAACTATGGCTACACCTTC. This encodes CASRKGGTNYGYTF.

The chain has TRBV9 and TRBJ1-2; unclear D gene. Germline CDR1 SGDLS, CDR2 YYNGEE. This CDR3 has 13 amino acids. Between the trimmed V and J ends, which lost 2 bases and 6 bases, there was a span of 11 bases. CDR3 loop: CASSVSGGDGYTF. The CDR3 DNA follows: TGTGCCAGCAGCGTTTCAGGCGGGGATGGCTACACCTTC.

The chain has TRBV30 and TRBJ1-2, with D hard to call. This CDR3 comprises 12 residues. The germline V gene has CDR1 GTSNPN and CDR2 SVGIG (reference sequence). V lost 2 bases, J lost 8 bases, and 12 bases lay in between. CDR3 sequence (DNA): TGTGCCTGGAGTATACAGCACGGGGGCTACACCTTC. Protein sequence: CAWSIQHGGYTF.

The sample holds one count of this clone. J is TRBJ2-2 and V is TRBV7-2, with TRBD2 matching over 14 bases. The CDR3 length is 17 residues. The ends lost 5 bases at V and 2 bases at J; junction bases unmatched: 4. CDR1 SGHTA and CDR2 FQGNSA come from the germline V gene. The CDR3 bases are TGTGCCAGCAGCCCGGGACTAGCGGGGGCCAACACCGGGGAGCTGTTTTTT. Protein sequence: CASSPGLAGANTGELFF.